This T cell receptor (beta chain) was profiled in a study of blood T cells in healthy people across ages (dated by TCRdb to between 2015 and 2017). A note on the overall study: Template switching captured roughly one uniquely barcoded TCR beta cDNA molecule per two T cells in model experiments. The study measured age-related changes in TCR beta repertoire diversity using deep sequencing normalized with unique cDNA molecular identifiers. The donors were divided into four age groups: young (average approximately 15 years), middle-aged (approximately 39), aged (about 60) and long-lived (about 79). To avoid experimental bias, donors of different ages were randomly spread across the sequencing lanes. Using the same blood draw, the study looked at two additional independent replicas of 1 million unique cDNA reads for two donors, one aged 18 to 30 and the other aged 80 or older.

Library preparation was by 5' RACE. Reads for this sample came from an Illumina HiSeq 2500. A second PCR of about 6 to 12 cycles was performed with a sample-barcoded 5' primer and a J-beta primer mix. A unique molecular identifier was introduced onto each TCR beta cDNA molecule by a template-switch 5' adaptor carrying 12 random nucleotides. Each sample yielded at least 2.5 million CDR3-containing paired-end reads. First-strand cDNA was synthesized from all RNA with the Mint cDNA synthesis kit, primed by a TRBC-specific oligonucleotide. After uracil-DNA glycosylase treatment, a first 18-cycle PCR used universal primers M1SS and BC2_uni_R on all cDNA. As for the authors' bioinformatics: Normalization of each sample was performed by random selection of 1 million high-quality reads, each carrying a distinct molecular identifier. Instead of being binned into consensus sequences, reads with shared molecular identifiers were discarded. CDR3 identification, clonotype clustering and error correction used MiTCR with a Q25 quality threshold and the strictest error-elimination algorithm. A nonparametric unseen species model using Euler transformation provided a lower-bound estimate of total TCR beta diversity. TCRdb reran the public reads through fastp at Q25 and MiXCR, keeping productive beta chains. CDR3 protein duplicates are merged, each entry listing the most common genes and DNA. TCRdb's processing, not the study's, gives the V and J calls here. This sample comprises about 2 million distinct CDR3 sequences, 49% of them detected only once. The ten largest clones add up to more than 2% of the sample.

Notes on this clonotype: No antigen is known for it. No base quality information exists; no much larger clone differs at one position.

Donors were about 36 systemically healthy Caucasian individuals from Russia aged roughly 6 to 90 years. About 10 milliliters of peripheral blood were collected from each donor into EDTA-treated Vacutainer tubes. Ficoll-Paque density-gradient centrifugation was used to isolate PBMCs, with at least 6 million obtained per sample. Total RNA was extracted from PBMCs with Trizol reagent, with at least 5 micrograms obtained per sample. The percentages of naive CD45RAhigh/CD27high T cells were determined by flow cytometry on a PBMC aliquot from every donor. Reading the germline V gene gives CDR1 SGHTA and CDR2 FQGNSA. Including the terminal cysteine and phenylalanine, the CDR3 comprises 15 residues. Only the CDR3 portion is preserved as DNA: 45 bases, with reading frame beginning at the first base. Between the V and J ends, shortened by 5 bases and 8 bases respectively, the junction contains 19 bases. Study-level results and caveats: As age increased, observed TCR beta diversity per million T cells dropped in a roughly linear way, and a significant reduction was already evident by age 40. Because donor CMV infection status was unknown, age-related changes in expanded clonotypes were potentially confounded. Total diversity estimates from one million sequenced T cells were considered lower bounds and underestimates. There was a strong correlation between observed TCR beta diversity and the percentage of naive T cells measured by flow cytometry. Compared with the aged group, more naive CD4+ T cells, fewer expanded clones and increased TCR diversity were shown by the long-lived group, suggesting age selection. Since profiling was done on bulk unsorted PBMCs, naive and antigen-experienced compartments could not be conclusively compared.

The chain was built from TRBV7-2 and TRBJ2-1; tentative D gene TRBD2, with 6 bases matching. The sample taken for sequencing was blood. The sequence derives from a woman in her forties in good health. For the CDR3, the sequence is CASSPGLSITDEQFF. The nucleotide sequence reads TGTGCCAGCAGCCCGGGACTGTCAATTACCGATGAGCAGTTCTTC.